The clone carrying this T cell receptor beta chain was picked up a small number of times. Its antigen is not known. The data are from a study of human T cells and chemical hapten exposure. Whole-study findings and limits: A positive correlation with patch test score was found for PT1 expanded TCR counts. Expanded TCRs clustered into significantly more large CDR3 similarity groups than controls, the analysis revealed.

Time point denoted: patch test 1, 2 weeks after DPC sensitization. This sample's treatment: therapeutic diphenylcyclopropenone sensitization with weekly scalp DPC. Trimming at V came to 2 bases and at J to 8 bases, leaving 6 bases not matched to a gene. The CDR3 contains 14 residues. Germline CDR1 is DFQATT and CDR2 is SNEGSKA (reference sequence). The library tagged each cDNA molecule with unique molecular identifiers. As originally analysed: Samples held a median of around 92,000 TCRs, range roughly 23,224–700,000. MiXCR, run by TCRdb on the RACE reads, gives a single entry per CDR3 protein. TCRdb's processing, not the authors' own work, is the source of the V and J calls. The sample includes approximately 90,000 distinct CDR3 sequences, around an eighth of them seen just once.

The specimen comprised whole blood, sampled in connection with sensitization to the hapten diphenylcyclopropenone (DPC). The chain links TRBV20-1 to TRBJ2-1; 10 bases are shared with TRBD2. This clonotype was obtained from a woman between 40 and 55 years old with alopecia areata. Some clones in this sample may be carry-over from other donors' samples. The DNA for the CDR3 is TGCAGTGCTAGATGGCTAGCGGGAGTGGATGAGCAGTTCTTC. Amino acid sequence: CSARWLAGVDEQFF.